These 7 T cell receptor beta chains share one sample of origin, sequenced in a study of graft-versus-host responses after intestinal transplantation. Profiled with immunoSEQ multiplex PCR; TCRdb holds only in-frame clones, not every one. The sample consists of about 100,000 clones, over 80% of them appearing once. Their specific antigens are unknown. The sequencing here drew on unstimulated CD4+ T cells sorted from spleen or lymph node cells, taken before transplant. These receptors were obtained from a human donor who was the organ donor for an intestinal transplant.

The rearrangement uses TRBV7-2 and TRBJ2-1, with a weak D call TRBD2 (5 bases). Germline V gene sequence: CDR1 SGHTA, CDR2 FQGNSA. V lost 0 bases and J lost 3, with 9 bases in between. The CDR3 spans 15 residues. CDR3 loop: CASSLALALYNEQFF. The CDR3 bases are TGTGCCAGCAGCTTAGCCCTAGCTCTCTACAATGAGCAGTTCTTC.

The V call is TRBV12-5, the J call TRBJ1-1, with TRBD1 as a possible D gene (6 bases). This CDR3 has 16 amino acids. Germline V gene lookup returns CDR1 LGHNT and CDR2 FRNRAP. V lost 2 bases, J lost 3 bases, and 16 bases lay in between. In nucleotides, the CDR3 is TGTGCTAGTGGTTTGTATGGGGGGCGTAGGGACACTGAAGCTTTCTTT. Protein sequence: CASGLYGGRRDTEAFF.

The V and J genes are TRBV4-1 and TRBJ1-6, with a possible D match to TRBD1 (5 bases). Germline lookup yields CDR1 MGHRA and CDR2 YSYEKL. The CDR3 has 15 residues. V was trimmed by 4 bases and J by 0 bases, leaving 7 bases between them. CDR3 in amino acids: CASSRQSSYNSPLHF. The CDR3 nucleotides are TGCGCCAGCAGCCGACAGAGCTCCTATAATTCACCCCTCCACTTT.

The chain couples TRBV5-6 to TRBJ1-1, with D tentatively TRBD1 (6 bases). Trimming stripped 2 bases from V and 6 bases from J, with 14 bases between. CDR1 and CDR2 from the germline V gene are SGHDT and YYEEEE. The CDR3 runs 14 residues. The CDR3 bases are TGTGCCAGCAGCTTCGGACAGCCGCGGGCTGAAGCTTTCTTT. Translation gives CASSFGQPRAEAFF.

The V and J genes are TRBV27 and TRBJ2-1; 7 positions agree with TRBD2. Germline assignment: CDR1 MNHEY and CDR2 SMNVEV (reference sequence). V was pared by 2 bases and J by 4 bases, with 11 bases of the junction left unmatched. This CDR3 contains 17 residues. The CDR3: CASSLSPRGGFYNEQFF. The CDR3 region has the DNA TGTGCCAGCAGTTTAAGCCCCCGCGGGGGTTTTTACAATGAGCAGTTCTTC.

CDR3 nucleotides: TGTGCCAGCAGCGTCCGGGACAGGGGATCGAACACTGAAGCTTTCTTT. Encoded protein: CASSVRDRGSNTEAFF. V usage is TRBV7-8 and J usage is TRBJ1-1; 10 bases match TRBD1. With 5 bases clipped from V and 1 base from J, the junction kept 7 bases outside the gene matches. Germline values: CDR1 SGHVS, CDR2 FQNEAQ. CDR3 length: 16 amino acids.

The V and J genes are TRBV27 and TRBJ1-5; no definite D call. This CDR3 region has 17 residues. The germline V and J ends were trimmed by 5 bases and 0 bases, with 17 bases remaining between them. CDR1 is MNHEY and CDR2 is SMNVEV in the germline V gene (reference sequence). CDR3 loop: CASSPRPKVNSNQPQHF. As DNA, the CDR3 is TGTGCCAGCAGTCCGCGCCCGAAGGTTAATAGCAATCAGCCCCAGCATTTT.